These 14 T cell receptor beta chains came from one sample sequenced in a study of type 1 regulatory T cells. A single record per CDR3 protein comes from TCRdb applying MiXCR to the reads. The repertoire holds about 65,000 distinct CDR3 sequences, with just under 50% as singletons. These receptors' targets are unknown. The sequencing input was cultured non-Tr1 T cells, either the whole culture or a sorted T cell fraction (not recorded which). The receptor set was obtained from a human donor in good health.

With respect to this clonotype: Likely a read error: the CDR3 ends without its conserved phenylalanine or tryptophan. The CDR3 nucleotides are TGTGCCAGCAGCTTAGCAGCGACAGGCTACTCCCTCCAGTTCCTC. Protein product: CASSLAATGYSLQFL. V and J are TRBV7-8 and TRBJ2-1; the D gene is possibly TRBD1 (6 bases). V shed 0 bases and J shed 13 bases, with 19 bases lying between them. Germline CDR1 SGHVS, CDR2 FQNEAQ. This CDR3 region has 15 residues.

V is TRBV24-1 and J is TRBJ1-2; maybe TRBD1 (5 bases). V was shortened by 9 bases and J by 3 bases, with 13 bases between the two germline ends. The length of the CDR3 is 13 residues. Germline CDR1 is KGHDR and CDR2 is SFDVKD. CDR3 residues: CATSGRGDYGYTF. DNA for the CDR3: TGTGCCACCTCAGGGAGAGGAGACTATGGCTACACCTTC.

The genes are TRBV5-1 and TRBJ2-5; 7 bases map to TRBD2. Unmatched junction bases numbered 5, after V lost 1 base and J lost 2 bases. Germline V gives CDR1 SGHRS, CDR2 YFSETQ. The CDR3 totals 15 residues. The CDR3 sequence: CASSLWGLSQETQYF. CDR3 coding DNA: TGCGCCAGCAGCTTGTGGGGACTATCGCAAGAGACCCAGTACTTC.

The CDR3 is CSARDMNRAGEKLFF. CDR3 nucleotides: TGCAGTGCTAGAGATATGAACAGGGCTGGTGAAAAACTGTTTTTT. The genes are TRBV20-1 and TRBJ1-4, with a possible D match to TRBD1 (6 bases). Germline values: CDR1 DFQATT, CDR2 SNEGSKA (reference sequence). The CDR3 is 15 amino acids. Trimming pared 0 bases from V and 7 bases from J, leaving 15 bases between.

This clonotype is labeled as medium-sized (0.01 to 0.1%). The V gene is TRBV7-8, the J gene TRBJ2-1; 8 nucleotides line up with TRBD2. The CDR3 is 16 residues long. V lost 5 bases to trimming and J lost 9 bases; unmatched junction nucleotides: 15. Looked up from germline, CDR1 is SGHVS and CDR2 is FQNEAQ. The CDR3, as DNA: TGTGCCAGCAGCCCCGGCGGGACTAGGAGGGGCGGTGAGCAGTTCTTC. It is translated as CASSPGGTRRGGEQFF.

This sequence joins TRBV7-2 and TRBJ2-3, with D possibly TRBD2 on 7 matching bases. The V and J ends lost 8 bases and 4 bases respectively, with 13 bases between them. CDR1 and CDR2 (germline): SGHTA, FQGNSA. CDR3 length: 13 residues. The CDR3 DNA reads TGTGCCAGCGTGGGGGGGGGCGCAGATACGCAGTATTTT. Protein product: CASVGGGADTQYF.

The chain combines TRBV20-1 with TRBJ2-2; TRBD2 agrees at 8 bases. Germline values: CDR1 DFQATT, CDR2 SNEGSKA (reference sequence). The ends lost 4 bases at V and 5 bases at J; junction bases unmatched: 12. This CDR3 comprises 16 residues. The CDR3: CSATGGGSFGTGELFF. Here the CDR3 DNA reads TGCAGTGCTACTGGCGGGGGGTCCTTCGGAACCGGGGAGCTGTTTTTT.

V and J are TRBV19 and TRBJ1-5, with D perhaps matching TRBD1 (5 bases). The CDR3 consists of 14 residues. Trimming cost V 8 bases and J 6 bases, with 17 bases left between them. Germline assignment: CDR1 LNHDA and CDR2 SQIVND (reference sequence). For the CDR3, the DNA is TGTGCCAGTCGTCCGGCAGGGAAAGGTCAGCCCCAGCATTTT. It codes for CASRPAGKGQPQHF.

The rearrangement links TRBV20-1 to TRBJ1-3; 8 positions agree with TRBD1. The CDR3 runs to 15 residues. The trim removed 5 bases at V and 4 bases at J, leaving 10 bases unmatched. Germline CDR1 is DFQATT and CDR2 is SNEGSKA (reference sequence). CDR3 bases: TGCAGTGCTGACGGACAGGGCGGGTCAGGAAACACCATATATTTT. It is translated as CSADGQGGSGNTIYF.

The V and J genes are TRBV29-1 and TRBJ1-1; tentative D call: TRBD1 (6 bases). The CDR3 loop spans 13 amino acids. V was shortened by 2 bases and J by 6 bases, with 13 bases between the two germline ends. Germline-derived CDR1 and CDR2 are SQVTM and ANQGSEA. CDR3 sequence reads: CSVEIRAGAEAFF. The CDR3 DNA reads as TGCAGCGTTGAAATCAGGGCAGGGGCTGAAGCTTTCTTT. Supplemented by reference TRBV29-1 and TRBJ1-1, the full variable domain reads SAVISQKPSRDICQRGTSLTIQCQVDSQVTMMFWYRQQPGQSLTLIATANQGSEATYESGFVIDKFPISRPNLTFSTLTVSNMSPEDSSIYLCSVEIRAGAEAFFGQGTRLTVV.

This clonotype came up once. The V call is TRBV20-1, the J call TRBJ1-2; unclear D gene. Germline V gives CDR1 DFQATT, CDR2 SNEGSKA (reference sequence). CDR3 length: 13 amino acids. Trimming cost V 2 bases and J 3 bases, with 10 bases left between them. This chain's CDR3 is CSARQPTDYGYTF. CDR3 in DNA: TGCAGTGCTAGACAACCAACGGACTATGGCTACACCTTC.

This clonotype was found a few times. The genes are TRBV12-3 or TRBV12-4 and TRBJ2-1, with 7 positions matching TRBD2. Trimming cost V 5 bases and J 4 bases; bases outside gene matches: 5. CDR3 length: 14 amino acids. CDR3 protein: CASSPTSVYNEQFF. The CDR3 nucleotides are TGTGCCAGCAGTCCAACTAGCGTTTACAATGAGCAGTTCTTC.

V is TRBV7-9 and J is TRBJ2-7; D gene ambiguous. Trimming cost V 5 bases and J 5 bases, with 16 bases left between them. The CDR3 is made up of 14 amino acids. Germline CDR1 reads SEHNR; CDR2 reads FQNEAQ (reference sequence). In DNA form, the CDR3 reads TGTGCCAGCAGCCTAGGGTATTTCGAGGACGAGCAGTACTTC. This translates into CASSLGYFEDEQYF.

The chain is built from TRBV5-4 and TRBJ2-6; the D gene is possibly TRBD2 (5 bases). The CDR3 runs 16 residues. The germline gives CDR1 SGHNT, CDR2 YYREEE (reference sequence). Trimming removed 4 bases from V and 0 bases from J, with 11 bases in between. The CDR3 loop is CASSLFGISGANVLTF. As DNA, the CDR3 is TGTGCCAGCAGCCTTTTCGGGATCTCTGGGGCCAACGTCCTGACTTTC.